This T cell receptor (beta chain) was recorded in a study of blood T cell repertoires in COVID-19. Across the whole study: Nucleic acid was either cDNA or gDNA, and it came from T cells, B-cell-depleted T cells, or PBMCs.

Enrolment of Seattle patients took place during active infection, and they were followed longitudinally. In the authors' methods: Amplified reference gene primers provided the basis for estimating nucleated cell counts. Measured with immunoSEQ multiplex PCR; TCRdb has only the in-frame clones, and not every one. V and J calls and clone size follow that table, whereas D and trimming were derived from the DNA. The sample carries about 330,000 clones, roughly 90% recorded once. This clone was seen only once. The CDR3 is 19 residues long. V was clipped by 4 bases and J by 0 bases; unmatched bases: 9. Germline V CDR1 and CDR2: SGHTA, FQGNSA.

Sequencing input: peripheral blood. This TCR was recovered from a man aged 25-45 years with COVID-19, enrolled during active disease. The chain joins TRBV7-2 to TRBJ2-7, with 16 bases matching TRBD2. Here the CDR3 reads CASSYAPGLAGGSSYEQYF. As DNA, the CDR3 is TGTGCCAGCAGCTATGCACCGGGACTAGCGGGAGGGTCCTCCTACGAGCAGTACTTC. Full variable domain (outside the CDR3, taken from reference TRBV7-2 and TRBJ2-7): GAGVSQSPSNKVTEKGKDVELRCDPISGHTALYWYRQSLGQGLEFLIYFQGNSAPDKSGLPSDRFSAERTGGSVSTLTIQRTQQEDSAVYLCASSYAPGLAGGSSYEQYFGPGTRLTVT.